This TCR beta chain is drawn from a study of cytomegalovirus exposure and HLA in healthy donors. Notes on the study in general: TCR beta sequences reportedly predicted most subjects' HLA-A and HLA-B alleles accurately. Highly shared variants forming one cluster were likely a sequencing artifact.

Researchers ran the PCR with 60 Vbeta and 13 Jbeta primers. Using immunoSEQ multiplex PCR, the repertoire was profiled, and TCRdb retains in-frame clones only, with some absent. The sample lists 150,000 to 200,000 clones, approximately 80% seen once, with roughly 10% in the top ten. With regard to this clone: The target antigen is unknown.

The sample was PBMCs. The sequence was obtained from a man aged 18-30 years in good health and CMV-seropositive.

The CDR3 protein is CSARDYRGAFF. In DNA, the CDR3 is TGCAGTGCTAGAGATTACAGGGGAGCTTTCTTT. The chain joins TRBV20-1 to TRBJ1-1; TRBD1 matches 7 bases. The CDR3 length is 11 residues. Losses at the gene ends were 0 bases for V and 10 bases for J; bases not matched to a gene: 2. Per germline, CDR1 DFQATT and CDR2 SNEGSKA (reference sequence).